The clone carrying this T cell receptor beta chain was seen ten or more times. A junction end diverges from the germline sequence, so it may reflect a read error. Study processing details: Nucleated cell number was recorded as an estimate derived from reference gene primer amplification. Only in-frame clones appear in the TCRdb table, and some are missing; sequencing was by immunoSEQ multiplex PCR. The D gene and trimming were derived from the DNA, and the V and J assignments and clone size from that table. This sample carries around 300,000 clones, approximately 86% of them seen once, and the ten largest clones take 9% to 9.5%. The data were taken from a study of blood T cell repertoires in COVID-19. Study-level information: There were acute and convalescent COVID-19 samples, and they came from the United States, Italy and Spain. T cells, B-cell-depleted T cells, or PBMCs provided the cDNA or gDNA that served as material.

The germline gives CDR1 MNHNS, CDR2 SASEGT. CDR3 length equals 15 residues. Material for sequencing was peripheral blood. The receptor's source is a man aged 18 to 29 with active or convalescent COVID-19. The chain links TRBV6-1 to TRBJ1-2; D is ambiguous. The CDR3 DNA reads TGTGCCAGCAGTAAAGCAGCGGCGGAGGACTATGGCTACACCTTC. This encodes CASSKAAAEDYGYTF.